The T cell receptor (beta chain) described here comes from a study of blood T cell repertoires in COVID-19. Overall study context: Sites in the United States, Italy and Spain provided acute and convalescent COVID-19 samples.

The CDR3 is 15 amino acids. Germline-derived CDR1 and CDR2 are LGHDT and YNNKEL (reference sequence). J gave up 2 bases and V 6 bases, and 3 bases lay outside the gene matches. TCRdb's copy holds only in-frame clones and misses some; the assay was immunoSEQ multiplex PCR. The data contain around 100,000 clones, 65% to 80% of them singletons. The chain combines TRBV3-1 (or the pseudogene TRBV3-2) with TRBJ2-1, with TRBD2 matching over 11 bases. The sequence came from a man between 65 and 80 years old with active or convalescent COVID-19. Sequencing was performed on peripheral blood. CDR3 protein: CASRSGLAAYNEQFF. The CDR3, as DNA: TGTGCCAGCAGATCGGGACTAGCGGCCTACAATGAGCAGTTCTTC.